One T cell receptor (beta chain) is described in this entry. As yet, its antigen is unknown. Next came a second PCR, run for roughly 7 to 12 cycles, which used a sample-barcoded 5' primer along with a J-beta primer mix. TCRdb redid the calling of the 5' RACE reads with MiXCR, one entry per CDR3 protein. The sample has more than 900,000 distinct CDR3 sequences, almost 30% seen once. The germline gives CDR1 SEHNR, CDR2 FQNEAQ (reference sequence). The CDR3 totals 16 residues. V was shortened by 5 bases and J by 7 bases, with 24 bases between the two germline ends. The record originates from a study of blood T cells in healthy people across ages. Findings and limits, study-wide: Older age coincided with a roughly linear decline in TCR beta diversity per million T cells. Unknown CMV status may confound age-related changes in expanded clones.

Samples each had at least 6 micrograms of total RNA extracted. These same records also appear under a second study, on T cells of mothers and their children. That work states: With unrelated pairs as the comparison, related mother-child pairs had a slightly higher overlap that was not significant.

The sequence was obtained from a middle-aged woman in good health. This chain uses TRBV7-9 with TRBJ2-7, with D tentatively TRBD1 or TRBD2 (6 bases each). The sample consisted of blood. CDR3 residues: CASSTEGGPASREQYF. CDR3 sequence (DNA): TGTGCCAGCAGCACAGAGGGGGGCCCGGCCTCTCGGGAGCAGTACTTC.